This T cell receptor (beta chain) was recorded in a study of CD8+ T cells in alopecia areata. Study-level background: Among treated patients, oral tofacitinib was administered at 5 to 10 mg twice daily.

With 0 bases removed from V and 4 bases from J, the gap between germline ends came to 12 bases. Per the germline V gene, CDR1 is GTSNPN and CDR2 is SVGIG (reference sequence). The CDR3 is 14 amino acids. The sequencing template was cDNA reverse transcribed from extracted RNA. Sequenced by immunoSEQ multiplex PCR; TCRdb stores in-frame clones only, minus some. The repertoire includes under 250,000 clones, around 62% of them detected once, and around 0.44% sits in the top ten. Peripheral blood and lesional scalp punch biopsies were taken from alopecia areata patients. V and J are TRBV30 and TRBJ1-2; D gene uncertain. The TCR comes from a human donor with alopecia areata. The sequencing used CD4+ T cells sorted from blood, collected at week 0. The CDR3 DNA reads as TGTGCCTGGAGTGTACGGCTCCCCCCCTATGGCTACACCTTC. Encoded protein: CAWSVRLPPYGYTF.